This T cell receptor beta chain was sequenced in a study of blood T cell repertoires in COVID-19. As processed by the authors: From reference gene primer amplification, estimates of nucleated cell counts were derived. Repertoires were generated with immunoSEQ multiplex PCR, while TCRdb's copy carries only in-frame clones and drops some. V, J and clone size are those of that table, while D and trimming were read from the DNA. The sample lists fewer than 300,000 clones, about 86% occurring once. CDR3 size: 16 residues. After removal of 3 bases from V and 1 base from J, the junction contained 6 bases not matched to a gene. From germline, CDR1 is MDHEN and CDR2 SYDVKM.

The rearrangement joins TRBV28 to TRBJ2-4; 7 bases are shared with TRBD2. Sample: peripheral blood. This TCR was sampled from a person between 65 and 80 years old with COVID-19, enrolled during active disease. The CDR3: CASSLFAGAAKNIQYF. The CDR3 DNA reads TGTGCCAGCAGTTTGTTCGCGGGAGCGGCCAAAAACATTCAGTACTTC.